A single sample is the source of the 28 T cell receptor beta chains below, sequenced in a study of naive and memory T cell subsets. Both TRBC1 and TRBC2 were covered by a beta constant-region primer of two equimolar oligonucleotides. A single record per CDR3 protein comes from TCRdb applying MiXCR to the UMI-ligation and nested PCR reads. The data show approximately 82,000 distinct CDR3 sequences, with 7% seen just once and 1.6% held by the top ten. The sequenced material came from central memory CD4+ T cells from blood. All receptors come from a human donor in good health.

The chain combines TRBV18 with TRBJ2-7, with 8 bases that match TRBD1. The CDR3 length is 15 residues. Germline V gene lookup returns CDR1 KGHSH and CDR2 LQKENI. V was pared by 3 bases and J by 2 bases, with 6 bases of the junction left unmatched. This chain's CDR3 is CASSPPDRATYEQYF. In DNA, the CDR3 is TGTGCCAGCTCACCCCCGGACAGGGCTACCTACGAGCAGTACTTC.

The chain's CDR3 is CASSPRGGKGSYEQYF. The CDR3 DNA reads as TGTGCCAGCTCACCACGCGGCGGGAAGGGCTCCTACGAGCAGTACTTC. This chain connects TRBV18 to TRBJ2-7; perhaps TRBD2 as D (6 bases). CDR1 and CDR2 from the germline V gene are KGHSH and LQKENI. CDR3 length: 16 amino acids. The V end lost 1 base, the J end lost 0 bases, and 13 bases lay between the germline ends.

This clonotype came up many times. This sequence joins TRBV7-2 and TRBJ2-3, with a tentative D call TRBD1 (5 bases). Looked up from germline, CDR1 is SGHTA and CDR2 is FQGNSA. V was clipped by 0 bases and J by 0 bases, with 13 bases between them. This CDR3 region has 17 residues. The CDR3 loop is CASSLADTITSTDTQYF. In DNA form, the CDR3 reads TGTGCCAGCAGCTTAGCGGACACCATCACTAGCACAGATACGCAGTATTTT.

This clonotype was detected ten times or more. The genes are TRBV7-3 and TRBJ2-1; D unclear. Deletions cut 2 bases from V and 1 base from J, with 3 bases between. The CDR3 is 13 residues long. The germline V gene has CDR1 SGHTA and CDR2 FQGTGA. CDR3 protein: CASSLDSYNEQFF. Written as DNA, the CDR3 is TGTGCCAGCAGCTTAGATTCCTACAATGAGCAGTTCTTC.

This clonotype was detected many times. This chain uses TRBV20-1 with TRBJ1-1; D is uncertain. This CDR3 spans 14 amino acids. V was clipped by 0 bases and J by 5 bases, with 13 bases between them. The germline gives CDR1 DFQATT, CDR2 SNEGSKA (reference sequence). In DNA, the CDR3 is TGCAGTGCTAGAGAGGGCGGTGGAGGGACTGAAGCTTTCTTT. Protein: CSAREGGGGTEAFF.

This clonotype came up a few times. The chain links TRBV2 to TRBJ1-4; D is unclear. Trimming stripped 7 bases from V and 0 bases from J, with 9 bases between. The length of the CDR3 is 14 residues. Germline CDR1 reads SNHLY; CDR2 reads FYNNEI. The CDR3 here is CASMQSPTNEKLFF. The CDR3, as DNA: TGTGCCAGCATGCAGAGCCCAACTAATGAAAAACTGTTTTTT.

This clonotype is a singleton in its sample. This clone may be a read error of a much larger clone one base away. This chain uses TRBV7-2 with TRBJ1-5, with a possible D match to TRBD1 (6 bases). This CDR3 has 16 residues. Germline CDR1 reads SGHTA; CDR2 reads FQGNSA. CDR3 nucleotide sequence: TGTGCCAGCAGCTTAGCGTTGGGGCAGGGGATGCAGCCCCCGCATTTT. It specifies CASSLALGQGMQPPHF.

V is TRBV29-1 and J is TRBJ2-5; 7 bases fit TRBD2. Germline V gene data show CDR1 as SQVTM and CDR2 as ANQGSEA. Trimming cost V 4 bases and J 3 bases; bases outside gene matches: 2. The CDR3 is 12 residues long. The CDR3 DNA reads TGCAGCGTTGCACTAGCGAAAGAGACCCAGTACTTC. It yields the protein CSVALAKETQYF.

In its sample, this clonotype was seen many times. The CDR3 sequence: CASSLAGGQNYEQYF. Written as DNA, the CDR3 is TGTGCCAGCAGCTTGGCAGGAGGACAGAACTACGAGCAGTACTTC. The genes are TRBV5-5 and TRBJ2-7, with TRBD1 as a possible D gene (6 bases). CDR3 length equals 15 residues. CDR1 and CDR2 from the germline V gene are SGHKS and YYEKEE (reference sequence). V was pared by 0 bases and J by 3 bases, with 13 bases between.

The table lists this clonotype with a few counts. V gene TRBV20-1 combines with J gene TRBJ2-5, with D maybe TRBD2 (6 bases). Trimming cost V 4 bases and J 9 bases, with 27 bases left between them. The CDR3 runs 16 residues. CDR1 is DFQATT, CDR2 SNEGSKA, per germline (reference sequence). CDR3 DNA sequence: TGCAGTGCTACGGCGGAGGGATGGGGGTCCAGAGGGGCCCAGTACTTC. Translation: CSATAEGWGSRGAQYF.

In its sample, this clonotype was seen many times. V is TRBV9 and J is TRBJ2-3; 10 bases agree with TRBD2. The CDR3 is 19 residues long. The junction had 17 bases not matched to a gene; V was cut back by 5 bases and J by 2 bases. CDR1 and CDR2 from the germline V gene are SGDLS and YYNGEE. The CDR3 DNA reads TGTGCCAGCAGTCGGCTAGCGGGGGATCGCAACAAACACACAGATACGCAGTATTTT. Translating it yields CASSRLAGDRNKHTDTQYF.

Only a few counts were recorded for this clonotype. The chain joins TRBV6-2 or TRBV6-3 to TRBJ1-1, with 8 bases matching TRBD1. Losses at the gene ends were 0 bases for V and 4 bases for J; bases not matched to a gene: 4. The CDR3 runs 15 residues. Germline CDR1 MNHEY, CDR2 SVGEGT. Written as DNA, the CDR3 is TGTGCCAGCAGTTACTCGTACAGGGGGGGCACTGAAGCTTTCTTT. Translated: CASSYSYRGGTEAFF.

This chain links TRBV25-1 with TRBJ1-2; D remains unclear. The CDR3 consists of 14 residues. Per germline, CDR1 MGHDK and CDR2 SYGVNS. V was cut by 4 bases and J by 8 bases, with 17 bases left in between. DNA of the CDR3: TGTGCCAGCAGTGTCTTCTGGCCTTCCGGAGGCTACACCTTC. Translating it yields CASSVFWPSGGYTF.

The chain joins TRBV20-1 to TRBJ2-2; 9 bases fit TRBD2. Germline CDR1 reads DFQATT; CDR2 reads SNEGSKA (reference sequence). With V trimmed by 6 bases and J by 5 bases, 4 bases remained unmatched. The CDR3 contains 13 residues. Here the CDR3 reads CSAGGLATGELFF. DNA of the CDR3: TGCAGTGCGGGGGGACTAGCTACCGGGGAGCTGTTTTTT.

The chain joins TRBV12-3 or TRBV12-4 to TRBJ2-7, with no clear D. With 5 bases removed from V and 3 bases from J, the gap between germline ends came to 17 bases. This CDR3 has 15 amino acids. CDR3 bases: TGTGCCAGCAGTGGCCGGGCCTCGTTGCACTACGAGCAGTACTTC. Translated, it gives CASSGRASLHYEQYF.

In its sample, this clonotype was seen many times. V and J are TRBV7-2 and TRBJ1-2; 10 bases are a match to TRBD1. The CDR3 spans 15 residues. The J segment lost 2 bases and the V segment lost 5 bases, leaving 5 bases of the junction unmatched. From germline, CDR1 is SGHTA and CDR2 FQGNSA. The DNA for the CDR3 is TGTGCCAGCAGCGCCGACAGGGGGCGCAACTATGGCTACACCTTC. It yields the protein CASSADRGRNYGYTF.

In this sample, this clonotype turned up many times. The chain combines TRBV20-1 with TRBJ1-5; D not certain. The CDR3 has 14 residues. Trimming shortened V by 4 bases and J by 0 bases, and 10 bases separated the two germline ends. Germline-derived CDR1 and CDR2 are DFQATT and SNEGSKA (reference sequence). The CDR3 DNA follows: TGCAGTGCTATACGGACGGATAGCAATCAGCCCCAGCATTTT. Translation: CSAIRTDSNQPQHF.

The chain is built from TRBV7-9 and TRBJ2-7, with D possibly being TRBD1 or TRBD2 (5 bases each). V was trimmed by 2 bases and J by 7 bases, leaving 18 bases between them. Looked up from germline, CDR1 is SEHNR and CDR2 is FQNEAQ (reference sequence). This CDR3 comprises 15 residues. For the CDR3, the DNA is TGTGCCAGCAGCTTAACGGGGCCTCACCTCCTTGAGCAGTACTTC. Amino acids: CASSLTGPHLLEQYF.

As concerns this clonotype: This may stem from a read error, because a much larger clone lies one nucleotide away. The chain links TRBV10-3 to TRBJ2-7; D call uncertain. Germline V lookup: CDR1 ENHRY, CDR2 SYGVKD. Trimming pared 6 bases from V and 2 bases from J, leaving 17 bases between. CDR3 length: 15 amino acids. CDR3 sequence reads: CAISQVTGPPYEQYF. The CDR3, as DNA: TGTGCCATCAGCCAAGTGACTGGACCCCCCTACGAGCAGTACTTC.

This clonotype was found many times. The genes are TRBV19 and TRBJ2-7; either TRBD1 or TRBD2 may supply D (5 bases each). The ends were cut back, 5 bases at V and 3 bases at J, with 17 bases in the middle. Germline V gives CDR1 LNHDA, CDR2 SQIVND (reference sequence). The CDR3 extends over 15 amino acids. In nucleotides, the CDR3 is TGTGCCAGTAGTTTAGGGGACGGGGCCCACTACGAGCAGTACTTC. Amino acids: CASSLGDGAHYEQYF.

This clonotype occurred a few times. The chain is built from TRBV18 and TRBJ2-6, with D possibly being TRBD1 (5 bases). The CDR3 sequence is 16 residues long. Trimming removed 5 bases from V and 6 bases from J, with 17 bases in between. Germline CDR1 reads KGHSH; CDR2 reads LQKENI. CDR3 in DNA: TGTGCCAGCTCAAGGGTAGGGGCTGGTGAGGCCAACGTCCTGACTTTC. Translated: CASSRVGAGEANVLTF.

This clonotype was observed once. The rearrangement links TRBV4-1 to TRBJ2-1; a weak D match, TRBD2 (6 bases). The CDR3 consists of 17 residues. Between the trimmed V and J ends, which lost 3 bases and 10 bases, there was a span of 25 bases. The germline gives CDR1 MGHRA, CDR2 YSYEKL. For the CDR3, the DNA is TGCGCCAGCAGCCAGCCGAGGACTAACGGGATGACTGAGGAGCAGTTCTTC. Its translation is CASSQPRTNGMTEEQFF.

The sample holds many counts of this clonotype. The V call is TRBV7-3, the J call TRBJ1-6; D perhaps matches TRBD1 (5 bases). This CDR3 is 15 amino acids long. Per germline, CDR1 SGHTA and CDR2 FQGTGA. Trimming stripped 6 bases from V and 7 bases from J, with 16 bases between. For the CDR3, the DNA is TGTGCCAGCAGTATCACCGCAGGGAGGAATTCACCCCTCCACTTT. This encodes CASSITAGRNSPLHF.

This clonotype was found many times. The V gene is TRBV20-1, the J gene TRBJ2-5, with 7 positions matching TRBD2. Germline CDR1 and CDR2: DFQATT and SNEGSKA (reference sequence). Unmatched junction bases numbered 4, after V lost 1 base and J lost 2 bases. CDR3 size: 14 residues. The CDR3 sequence is CSARGSSGQETQYF. CDR3 nucleotides: TGCAGTGCTAGAGGGTCTAGCGGACAAGAGACCCAGTACTTC.

The CDR3 reads CASSVDRGCGQPQHF. Written as DNA, the CDR3 is TGTGCCAGCAGCGTGGACAGGGGATGTGGACAGCCCCAGCATTTT. The chain uses TRBV7-2 and TRBJ1-5; 9 bases align to TRBD1. V was pared by 5 bases and J by 7 bases, with 9 bases of the junction left unmatched. CDR1 is SGHTA, CDR2 FQGNSA, per germline. The CDR3 is 15 residues long.

The sample holds many counts of this clonotype. The chain recombines TRBV14 with TRBJ2-5, with D tentatively TRBD1 (8 bases). Germline V lookup: CDR1 SGHDN, CDR2 FVKESK. The CDR3 extends over 14 amino acids. The V gene lost 4 bases and the J gene lost 3 bases, with 12 bases spanning the gap. CDR3 loop: CASSRTGREETQYF. As DNA, the CDR3 is TGTGCCAGCAGCCGGACAGGGAGGGAAGAGACCCAGTACTTC.

This clonotype came up a few times. This chain links TRBV5-1 with TRBJ2-1; D unclear. Germline loops: CDR1 SGHRS, CDR2 YFSETQ. This CDR3 is 14 amino acids long. V lost 5 bases and J 5 bases, leaving 14 bases between the germline ends. The chain's CDR3 is CASSVTHKDNEQFF. The CDR3 DNA follows: TGCGCCAGCAGTGTCACGCACAAAGACAATGAGCAGTTCTTC.

In its sample, this clonotype was seen many times. The genes are TRBV6-2 or TRBV6-3 and TRBJ2-1; D tentatively reads TRBD1 or TRBD2 (5 bases each). Germline V gene data show CDR1 as MNHEY and CDR2 as SVGEGT. There are 15 residues in the CDR3. The ends were cut back, 10 bases at V and 4 bases at J, with 20 bases in the middle. CDR3 in DNA: TGTGCCACTCGGACTGTAGGACAATGGTACAATGAGCAGTTCTTC. This codes for CATRTVGQWYNEQFF.